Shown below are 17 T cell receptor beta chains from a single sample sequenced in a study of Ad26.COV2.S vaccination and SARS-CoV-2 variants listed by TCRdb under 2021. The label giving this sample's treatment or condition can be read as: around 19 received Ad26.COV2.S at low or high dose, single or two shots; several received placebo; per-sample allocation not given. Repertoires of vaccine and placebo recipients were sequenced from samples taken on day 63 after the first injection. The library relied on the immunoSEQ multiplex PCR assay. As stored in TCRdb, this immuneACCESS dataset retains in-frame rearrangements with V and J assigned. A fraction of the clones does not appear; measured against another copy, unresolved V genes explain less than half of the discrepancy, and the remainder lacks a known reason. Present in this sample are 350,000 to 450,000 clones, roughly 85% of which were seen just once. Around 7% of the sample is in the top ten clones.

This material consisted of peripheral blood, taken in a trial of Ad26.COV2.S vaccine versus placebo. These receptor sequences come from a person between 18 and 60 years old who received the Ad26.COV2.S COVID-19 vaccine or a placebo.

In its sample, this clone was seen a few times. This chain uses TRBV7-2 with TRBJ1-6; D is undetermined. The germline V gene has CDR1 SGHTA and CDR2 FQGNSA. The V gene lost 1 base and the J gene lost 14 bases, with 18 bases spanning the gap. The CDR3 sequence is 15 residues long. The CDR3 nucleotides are TGTGCCAGCAGCTTAGAAGGGAGAGCCCCAGGAACCCTCCACTTT. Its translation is CASSLEGRAPGTLHF.

The DNA for the CDR3 is TGTGCCAGCAGCTTAAGTCGGATCCGGGACAGGGGAATGGAAGAGACCCAGTACTTC. This gives the protein CASSLSRIRDRGMEETQYF. This chain links TRBV11-2 with TRBJ2-5; 10 bases line up with TRBD1. Germline V gives CDR1 SGHAT, CDR2 FQNNGV. V lost 2 bases and J lost 3; bases outside the gene matches: 15. The CDR3 is 19 amino acids.

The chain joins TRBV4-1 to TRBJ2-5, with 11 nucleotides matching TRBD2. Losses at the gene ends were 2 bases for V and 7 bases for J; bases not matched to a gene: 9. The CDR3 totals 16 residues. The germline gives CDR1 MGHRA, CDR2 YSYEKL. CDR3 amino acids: CASSQTTSGARGTQYF. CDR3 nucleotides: TGCGCCAGCAGCCAAACGACTAGCGGGGCCCGAGGGACCCAGTACTTC.

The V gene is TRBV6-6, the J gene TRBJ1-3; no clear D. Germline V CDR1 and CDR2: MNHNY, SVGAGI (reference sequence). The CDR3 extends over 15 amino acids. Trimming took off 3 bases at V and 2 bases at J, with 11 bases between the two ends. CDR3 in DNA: TGTGCCAGCAGTTATCAGGTCGACCCTGGAAACACCATATATTTT. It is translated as CASSYQVDPGNTIYF.

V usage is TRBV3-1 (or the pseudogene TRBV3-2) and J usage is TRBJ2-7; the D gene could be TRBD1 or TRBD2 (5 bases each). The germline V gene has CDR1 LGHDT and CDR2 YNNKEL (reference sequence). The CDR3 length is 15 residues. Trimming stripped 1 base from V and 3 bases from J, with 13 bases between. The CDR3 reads CASSQVLFGGYEQYF. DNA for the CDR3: TGTGCCAGCAGCCAAGTTTTGTTTGGGGGCTACGAGCAGTACTTC.

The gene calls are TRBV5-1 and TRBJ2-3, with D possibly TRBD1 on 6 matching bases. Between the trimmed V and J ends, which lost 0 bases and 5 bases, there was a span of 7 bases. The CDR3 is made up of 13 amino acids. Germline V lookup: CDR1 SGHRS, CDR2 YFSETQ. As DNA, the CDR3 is TGCGCCAGCAGCTTGGGGGGGCGAGATACGCAGTATTTT. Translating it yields CASSLGGRDTQYF. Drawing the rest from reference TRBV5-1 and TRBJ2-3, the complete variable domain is KAGVTQTPRYLIKTRGQQVTLSCSPISGHRSVSWYQQTPGQGLQFLFEYFSETQRNKGNFPGRFSGRQFSNSRSEMNVSTLELGDSALYLCASSLGGRDTQYFGPGTRLTVL.

The CDR3 is CASSETPSGLETQYF. CDR3 sequence (DNA): TGTGCCAGCAGCGAAACCCCTAGCGGCTTAGAGACCCAGTACTTC. This chain links TRBV9 with TRBJ2-5; 7 bases fit TRBD2. There are 15 residues in the CDR3. Germline lookup yields CDR1 SGDLS and CDR2 YYNGEE. With 3 bases clipped from V and 4 bases from J, the junction kept 9 bases outside the gene matches.

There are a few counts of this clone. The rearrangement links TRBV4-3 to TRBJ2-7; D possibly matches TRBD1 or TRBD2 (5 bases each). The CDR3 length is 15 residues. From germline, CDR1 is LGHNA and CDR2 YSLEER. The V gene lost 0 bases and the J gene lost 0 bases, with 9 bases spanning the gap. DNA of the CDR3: TGCGCCAGCAGCCAAGACTGGGGGAACTCCTACGAGCAGTACTTC. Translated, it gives CASSQDWGNSYEQYF.

CDR3 protein: CASGFLLAGGPRTDTQYF. The CDR3 DNA follows: TGTGCTAGTGGTTTCCTTTTAGCGGGAGGGCCGAGGACAGATACGCAGTATTTT. The chain employs TRBV12-5 and TRBJ2-3, with 11 bases identical to TRBD2. From germline, CDR1 is LGHNT and CDR2 FRNRAP. The ends lost 3 bases at V and 3 bases at J; junction bases unmatched: 11. The CDR3 has 18 residues.

In DNA form, the CDR3 reads TGTGCCAGCAGTAATGACAGGGTCCAGCCCCAGCATTTT. Translated: CASSNDRVQPQHF. The chain is built from TRBV6-2 or TRBV6-3 and TRBJ1-5, with 7 bases lining up with TRBD1. V was clipped by 5 bases and J by 7 bases; unmatched bases: 5. CDR3 length equals 13 residues. Germline values: CDR1 MNHEY, CDR2 SVGEGT.

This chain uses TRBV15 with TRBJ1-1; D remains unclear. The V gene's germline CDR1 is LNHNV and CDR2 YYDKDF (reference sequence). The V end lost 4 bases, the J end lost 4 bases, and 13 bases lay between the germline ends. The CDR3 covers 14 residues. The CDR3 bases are TGTGCCACCAGCACTGAAGGGTCGAGCACTGAAGCTTTCTTT. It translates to CATSTEGSSTEAFF.

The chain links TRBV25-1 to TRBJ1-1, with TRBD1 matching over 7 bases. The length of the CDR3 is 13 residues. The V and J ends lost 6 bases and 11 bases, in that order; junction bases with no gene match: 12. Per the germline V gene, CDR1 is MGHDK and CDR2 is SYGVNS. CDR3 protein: CASRDFNRGAAFF. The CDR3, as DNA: TGTGCCAGCAGGGACTTTAACAGGGGAGCGGCTTTCTTT.

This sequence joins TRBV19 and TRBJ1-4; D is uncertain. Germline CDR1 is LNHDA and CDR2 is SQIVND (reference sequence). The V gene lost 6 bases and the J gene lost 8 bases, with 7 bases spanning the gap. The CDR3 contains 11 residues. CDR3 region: CASRQREKLFF. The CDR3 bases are TGTGCCAGTAGGCAGAGAGAAAAACTGTTTTTT.

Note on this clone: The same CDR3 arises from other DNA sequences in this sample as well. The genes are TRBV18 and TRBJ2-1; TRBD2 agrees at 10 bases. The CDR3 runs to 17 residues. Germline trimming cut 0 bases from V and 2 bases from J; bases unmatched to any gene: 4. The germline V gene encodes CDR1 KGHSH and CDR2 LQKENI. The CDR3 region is CASSPPGLAGAYNEQFF. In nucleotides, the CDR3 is TGTGCCAGCTCACCACCGGGCCTAGCGGGGGCCTACAATGAGCAGTTCTTC.

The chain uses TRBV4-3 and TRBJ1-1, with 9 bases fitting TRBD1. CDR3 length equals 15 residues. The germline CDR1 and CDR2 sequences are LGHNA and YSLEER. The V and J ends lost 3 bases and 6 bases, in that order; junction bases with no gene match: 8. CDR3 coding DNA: TGCGCCAGCAGCCACTACGACAGGGGGTCTCCTGAAGCTTTCTTT. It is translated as CASSHYDRGSPEAFF.

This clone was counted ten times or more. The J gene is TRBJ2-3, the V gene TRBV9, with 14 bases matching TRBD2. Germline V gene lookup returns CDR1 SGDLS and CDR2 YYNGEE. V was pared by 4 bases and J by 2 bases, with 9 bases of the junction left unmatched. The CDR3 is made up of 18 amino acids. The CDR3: CASSPGLAGALYTDTQYF. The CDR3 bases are TGTGCCAGCAGCCCGGGACTAGCGGGGGCCCTATACACAGATACGCAGTATTTT.

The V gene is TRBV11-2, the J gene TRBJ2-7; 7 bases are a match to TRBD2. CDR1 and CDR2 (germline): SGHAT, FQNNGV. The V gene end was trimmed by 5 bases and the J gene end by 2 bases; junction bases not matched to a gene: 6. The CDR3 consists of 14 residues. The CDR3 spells CASSTARGAYEQYF. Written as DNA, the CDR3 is TGTGCCAGCAGCACGGCCCGGGGGGCCTACGAGCAGTACTTC.